The rows below give T cell receptor beta chains drawn from one sample of a study of CD8 T cells in Susac syndrome. Each CDR3 protein gets one entry after TCRdb re-called the immunoSEQ multiplex PCR reads with MiXCR. The data hold approximately 180,000 distinct CDR3 sequences, with roughly 90% observed a single time. Sequenced material: CD4+ T cells from PBMCs. The receptor source for this set is a human donor with Susac syndrome. CDR3s include the opening cysteine and the closing phenylalanine or tryptophan. The D gene is left open where the match is weak. Clone size is stated in some rows and not others, as once, few, many or a class when expanded.

NA	TRBV2	TRBJ2-5	NA	TGTGCCAGCAGTGCCACCCCCAGGGGTGGCGGTGAGACCCAGTACTTC	CASSATPRGGGETQYF
NA	TRBV20-1	TRBJ1-2	TRBD1	TGCAGTGCATACAGGGGGTTCAACTATGGCTACACCTTC	CSAYRGFNYGYTF
NA	TRBV18	TRBJ2-7	NA	TGTGCCAGCTCACCTTCTGTCCGCTCCTACGAGCAGTACTTC	CASSPSVRSYEQYF
NA	TRBV5-4	TRBJ1-2	NA	TGTGCCAGCAGCTTGGAACATCTGGGCTACACCTTC	CASSLEHLGYTF
NA	TRBV20-1	TRBJ1-1	NA	TGCAGTGCTAGAGATCAAAGTATCGCTGAAGCTTTCTTT	CSARDQSIAEAFF
few	TRBV5-4	TRBJ1-2	TRBD1	TGTGCCAGCAGCCCTGGGACAGATAACTATGGCTACACCTTC	CASSPGTDNYGYTF
NA	TRBV9	TRBJ1-1	TRBD1	TGTGCCAGCAGCGCTATGACAGGGGGCCTGATGAACACTGAAGCTTTCTTT	CASSAMTGGLMNTEAFF
NA	TRBV20-1	TRBJ2-7	TRBD2	TGCAGTGCTAGAGAGGTACCTAGCGGGAGTAAGTTTGGCTCCTACGAGCAGTACTTC	CSAREVPSGSKFGSYEQYF
NA	TRBV2	TRBJ2-2	NA	TGTGCCAGCGGGGGACAACCACAGATGACCGGGGAGCTGTTTTTT	CASGGQPQMTGELFF
NA	TRBV7-2	TRBJ2-3	TRBD2	TGTGCCAGCAGCTTAGTGTTGCTAGCGGGGGGGACAGATACGCAGTATTTT	CASSLVLLAGGTDTQYF
NA	TRBV6-1	TRBJ1-5	TRBD1	TGTGCCAGCAGTGAATATCCTGGGACAGGCAATCAGCCCCAGCATTTT	CASSEYPGTGNQPQHF
NA	TRBV5-1	TRBJ1-4	NA	TGCGCCAGCAGCTTGGCCGAACCTACTGAAAAACTGTTTTTT	CASSLAEPTEKLFF
NA	TRBV29-1	TRBJ2-7	NA	TGCAGCGTTGGGGGGGATGGCTACGAGCAGTACTTC	CSVGGDGYEQYF
NA	TRBV2	TRBJ2-2	NA	TGTGCCAGCAGTGACAGGGTCACCGGGGAGCTGTTTTTT	CASSDRVTGELFF
few	TRBV6-1	TRBJ1-2	NA	TGTGCCACCGGGACTCTTAACTATGGCTACACCTTC	CATGTLNYGYTF
NA	TRBV2	TRBJ2-7	TRBD1	TGTGCCAGCAGTCTCGGACAGGGGAGAATGTTCTCCTACGAGCAGTACTTC	CASSLGQGRMFSYEQYF
NA	TRBV7-3	TRBJ2-1	NA	TGTGCCAGCAGCTCCCCCGGACAGAATGAGCAGTTCTTC	CASSSPGQNEQFF
NA	TRBV21-1	TRBJ1-4	NA	TGTGCCGCTAGACAAGATAATGAAAAACTGTTTTTT	CAARQDNEKLFF
NA	TRBV5-1	TRBJ2-1	NA	TGCGCCAGCACCACCCGGACGGCTTCCTACAATGAGCAGTTCTTC	CASTTRTASYNEQFF
NA	TRBV10-1	TRBJ2-2	NA	TGCGCCAGCAGCGCGGATGGGACCGGGGAGCTGTTTTTT	CASSADGTGELFF
once	TRBV19	TRBJ1-2	TRBD1	TGTGCCAGATTTTCGGGACAGGGAATGGTTGGCTACACCTTC	CARFSGQGMVGYTF
NA	TRBV28	TRBJ2-5	NA	TGTGCCAGCAGTCCGCAGTCCAGTCAAGAGACCCAGTACTTC	CASSPQSSQETQYF
NA	TRBV12-3/TRBV12-4	TRBJ2-7	NA	TGTGCCAGCAGTCTAGGACGGAGAAACACCTACGAGCAGTACTTC	CASSLGRRNTYEQYF
NA	TRBV10-2	TRBJ2-1	NA	TGCGCCAGCAGTGACGGGGGACTCTTCTTC	CASSDGGLFF
few	TRBV5-4	TRBJ2-1	NA	TGTGCCAGCAGCTTGGCCGGGGGGCCGAGCTCCTACAATGAGCAGTTCTTC	CASSLAGGPSSYNEQFF
NA	TRBV28	TRBJ2-1	TRBD1	TGTGCCAGCAGGCGGACAGGGGTAAGAAATGAGCAGTTCTTC	CASRRTGVRNEQFF
NA	TRBV18	TRBJ1-2	NA	TGTGCCAGCTCACTCGCCGGCCCTAACTATGGCTACACCTTC	CASSLAGPNYGYTF
NA	TRBV2	TRBJ2-5	NA	TGTGCCAGCAGTCCTTTTGGCCAGACCCAGTACTTC	CASSPFGQTQYF
NA	TRBV20-1	TRBJ2-1	TRBD1	TGCAGTGCGGTATCACTCGGACAGGGGAGAAATGAGCAGTTCTTC	CSAVSLGQGRNEQFF
NA	TRBV6-1	TRBJ2-1	TRBD1	TGTGCCAGCAGACCACACGTAGGACAGGGAAGATACAATGAGCAGTTCTTC	CASRPHVGQGRYNEQFF
NA	TRBV11-2	TRBJ2-2	NA	TGTGCCAGCAGCCAGCCCACAGGTTTGACCACCGGGGAGCTGTTTTTT	CASSQPTGLTTGELFF
NA	TRBV4-1	TRBJ2-4	NA	TGCGCCAGCAGCCCCCGAGTCGTAAATGCCAAAAACATTCAGTACTTC	CASSPRVVNAKNIQYF
NA	TRBV14	TRBJ1-1	NA	TGTGCCAGCAGCCCCTTCAGCGGTCGGATCGCCACTGAAGCTTTCTTT	CASSPFSGRIATEAFF
NA	TRBV12-5	TRBJ2-2	TRBD2	TGTGCTAGTGGTTGGAGGGGACTAGCGGGAGGCGGCACCGGGGAGCTGTTTTTT	CASGWRGLAGGGTGELFF
NA	TRBV25-1	TRBJ1-5	NA	TGTGCCAGCAGCGATTCGGGGCGGGGATACAATCAGCCCCAGCATTTT	CASSDSGRGYNQPQHF
NA	TRBV5-6	TRBJ2-7	TRBD2	TGTGCCAGCAGATCAATGGCGGGAGGGCCCTCGGGGGAGCAGTACTTC	CASRSMAGGPSGEQYF
NA	TRBV20-1	TRBJ2-1	NA	TGCAGTGCTAGTGAGAACCTAGCGACCCGGCGACGATCCTACAATGAGCAGTTCTTC	CSASENLATRRRSYNEQFF
NA	TRBV2	TRBJ1-2	NA	TGTGCCGGCGAGGGAATGCTGGGAGGCTACACCTTC	CAGEGMLGGYTF
once	TRBV28	TRBJ2-7	NA	TGTGCCAGCAGTTTGTTTGGGGGGCACGAGCAGTACTTC	CASSLFGGHEQYF
NA	TRBV3-1	TRBJ1-1	TRBD1	TGTGCCAGCAGCCAAGGCGGGTCCGGGACAGGGGGCACTGAAGCTTTCTTT	CASSQGGSGTGGTEAFF
NA	TRBV7-8	TRBJ1-1	NA	TGTGCCAGCAGCTCAAAACAGGTGAACACTGAAGCTTTCTTT	CASSSKQVNTEAFF
NA	TRBV14	TRBJ2-3	TRBD1	TGTGCCAGCAGCCGACCGGGACAGGGCACAGATACGCAGTATTTT	CASSRPGQGTDTQYF
NA	TRBV9	TRBJ1-1	NA	TGTGCCAGCAGCTCGCTTCCCATGTGGGACACTGAAGCTTTCTTT	CASSSLPMWDTEAFF